Shown below are 28 T cell receptor beta chains from a single sample sequenced in a study of blood T cell repertoires in COVID-19. Sequenced by immunoSEQ multiplex PCR; TCRdb stores in-frame clones only, minus some. The sample carries about 74,000 clones, 80% to 90% recorded once. The material sequenced was peripheral blood. The source is a woman over 75 with active or convalescent COVID-19.

The chain has TRBV11-1 and TRBJ2-3, with D perhaps TRBD2 (5 bases). There are 15 residues in the CDR3. V lost 5 bases and J 2 bases, leaving 14 bases between the germline ends. The germline CDR1 and CDR2 sequences are SGHAT and FQDESV (reference sequence). The CDR3 sequence is CASSPGGSYTDTQYF. The CDR3 DNA is TGTGCCAGCAGCCCCGGAGGAAGCTACACAGATACGCAGTATTTT.

This clone was recorded only once. The V and J genes are TRBV10-1 and TRBJ2-1, with no clear D. The CDR3 is made up of 13 amino acids. The V gene lost 2 bases and the J gene lost 6 bases, with 8 bases spanning the gap. Germline V gene sequence: CDR1 WNHNN, CDR2 SYGVQD (reference sequence). CDR3 region: CASSERVINEQFF. CDR3 DNA sequence: TGCGCCAGCAGTGAGAGAGTGATCAATGAGCAGTTCTTC.

CDR3 DNA sequence: TGCGCCAGCAGCTTGGTTAGCGGGACCGGGGAGCTGTTTTTT. Protein sequence: CASSLVSGTGELFF. The V call is TRBV5-1, the J call TRBJ2-2, with 7 bases fitting TRBD2. The germline V gene has CDR1 SGHRS and CDR2 YFSETQ. With V trimmed by 0 bases and J by 5 bases, 1 base remained unmatched. The CDR3 is 14 amino acids.

The rearrangement joins TRBV11-3 to TRBJ1-4, with TRBD1 matching 9 bases. The CDR3 runs 16 residues. The V segment lost 0 bases and the J segment 5 bases; nucleotides outside the gene matches: 4. CDR1 SGHNT and CDR2 YENEEA come from the germline V gene. CDR3 in DNA: TGTGCCAGCAGCTTAGATCTCGGGACAGGGAATGAAAAACTGTTTTTT. As protein: CASSLDLGTGNEKLFF.

V usage is TRBV12-3 or TRBV12-4 and J usage is TRBJ2-7; 7 positions agree with TRBD2. V gave up 5 bases and J gave up 2 bases; unmatched junction bases: 0. The CDR3 has 12 residues. This CDR3 is CASSAGAYEQYF. In DNA, the CDR3 is TGTGCCAGCAGTGCGGGAGCCTACGAGCAGTACTTC.

The chain joins TRBV7-9 to TRBJ1-5; 9 bases are shared with TRBD1. Germline lookup yields CDR1 SEHNR and CDR2 FQNEAQ (reference sequence). Losses at the gene ends were 3 bases for V and 4 bases for J; bases not matched to a gene: 4. The CDR3 extends over 15 amino acids. As DNA, the CDR3 is TGTGCCAGCAGCTTGGACAGGGGTACGAATCAGCCCCAGCATTTT. Its translation: CASSLDRGTNQPQHF. The variable domain in full, completed from reference TRBV7-9 and TRBJ1-5, reads DTGVSQNPRHKITKRGQNVTFRCDPISEHNRLYWYRQTLGQGPEFLTYFQNEAQLEKSRLLSDRFSAERPKGSFSTLEIQRTEQGDSAMYLCASSLDRGTNQPQHFGDGTRLSIL.

This rearrangement joins TRBV10-3 to TRBJ2-7; no firm D call. The V and J ends lost 2 bases and 4 bases respectively, with 15 bases between them. Per the germline V gene, CDR1 is ENHRY and CDR2 is SYGVKD. The CDR3 length is 15 residues. The CDR3 sequence is CAISEDGTQAYEQYF. CDR3 nucleotides: TGTGCCATCAGTGAGGACGGTACCCAGGCGTACGAGCAGTACTTC.

The rearrangement uses TRBV5-1 and TRBJ2-3, with D possibly TRBD1 on 5 matching bases. CDR3 length: 15 residues. The V end lost 5 bases, the J end lost 3 bases, and 16 bases lay between the germline ends. The germline CDR1 and CDR2 sequences are SGHRS and YFSETQ. CDR3: CASRIVPGMTDTQYF. DNA of the CDR3: TGCGCCAGCAGGATAGTTCCAGGGATGACAGATACGCAGTATTTT.

CDR3 nucleotides: TGTGCCAGCAGCTTACAGGGCTCCTACAATGAGCAGTTCTTC. It encodes CASSLQGSYNEQFF. The gene calls are TRBV13 and TRBJ2-1, with a tentative D call TRBD1 (5 bases). Germline-derived CDR1 and CDR2 are PRHDT and FYEKMQ (reference sequence). The ends were cut back, 2 bases at V and 0 bases at J, with 5 bases in the middle. CDR3 length: 14 amino acids.

V is TRBV6-6 and J is TRBJ1-6; D is unresolved. The germline V and J ends were trimmed by 0 bases and 8 bases, with 5 bases remaining between them. Looked up from germline, CDR1 is MNHNY and CDR2 is SVGAGI (reference sequence). The CDR3 totals 13 residues. Here the CDR3 reads CASSYSADSPLHF. CDR3 DNA: TGTGCCAGCAGTTACTCAGCGGATTCACCCCTCCACTTT.

The chain links TRBV5-4 to TRBJ2-7; TRBD1 is a possible D gene (6 bases). V was pared by 0 bases and J by 3 bases, with 10 bases between. The CDR3 has 14 amino acids. Germline lookup yields CDR1 SGHNT and CDR2 YYREEE (reference sequence). The CDR3 region has the DNA TGTGCCAGCAGCTTGGGGGGGCAGCTCTACGAGCAGTACTTC. Protein: CASSLGGQLYEQYF.

V usage is TRBV15 and J usage is TRBJ2-1; D uncertain. Trimming left V 0 bases short and J 9 bases short, with 12 bases between. This CDR3 has 14 residues. Germline-derived CDR1 and CDR2 are LNHNV and YYDKDF (reference sequence). CDR3 bases: TGTGCCACCAGCAGAGAGAGGTTGAGGAGTGAGCAGTTCTTC. This translates into CATSRERLRSEQFF.

The chain links TRBV7-9 to TRBJ1-2; D perhaps matches TRBD1 (5 bases). V lost 4 bases and J lost 8, with 17 bases in between. CDR3 length: 14 amino acids. CDR1 SEHNR and CDR2 FQNEAQ come from the germline V gene (reference sequence). The CDR3 reads CASSSWEGDSGYTF. In nucleotides, the CDR3 is TGTGCCAGCAGCTCGTGGGAAGGGGACTCCGGCTACACCTTC.

V usage is TRBV13 and J usage is TRBJ2-7; possibly TRBD2 for D (5 bases). The CDR3 totals 15 residues. CDR1 and CDR2 (germline): PRHDT, FYEKMQ (reference sequence). Trimming left V 1 base short and J 6 bases short, with 16 bases between. CDR3 sequence: CASSLASPGGIEQYF. The CDR3 coding sequence is TGTGCCAGCAGCTTAGCGAGCCCCGGAGGTATCGAGCAGTACTTC.

V and J are TRBV7-9 and TRBJ1-2; D is perhaps TRBD1 (5 bases). Trimming took off 5 bases at V and 2 bases at J, with 12 bases between the two ends. CDR1 and CDR2 (germline): SEHNR, FQNEAQ (reference sequence). The CDR3 length is 14 residues. In DNA, the CDR3 is TGTGCCAGCAGCCATTTGAACAGGAACTATGGCTACACCTTC. Its translation: CASSHLNRNYGYTF.

V gene TRBV18 combines with J gene TRBJ2-2; 9 bases align to TRBD1. The J segment lost 5 bases and the V segment lost 6 bases, leaving 7 bases of the junction unmatched. Germline V gene sequence: CDR1 KGHSH, CDR2 LQKENI. The CDR3 extends over 15 amino acids. CDR3 sequence (DNA): TGTGCCAGCTCCCCGCGGACAGGGGTGACCGGGGAGCTGTTTTTT. This codes for CASSPRTGVTGELFF.

The chain uses TRBV11-2 and TRBJ2-1; D perhaps matches TRBD2 (5 bases). In germline, CDR1 is SGHAT, CDR2 FQNNGV. The ends were cut back, 0 bases at V and 2 bases at J, with 8 bases in the middle. This CDR3 contains 15 residues. As DNA, the CDR3 is TGTGCCAGCAGCTTAGAACTGGAGGCCTACAATGAGCAGTTCTTC. It yields the protein CASSLELEAYNEQFF.

About this clone itself: One junction end does not reproduce the germline sequence, and a read error may be involved. V is TRBV7-3 and J is TRBJ2-2; 8 nucleotides agree with TRBD2. Germline V gene data show CDR1 as SGHTA and CDR2 as FQGTGA. The CDR3 runs 15 residues. The CDR3 DNA reads TGTGCCAGCAGCGTAACGGGACTAGAGGCCGGGGAGCTGTTTTTT. The encoded protein is CASSVTGLEAGELFF.

The CDR3 reads CASTYGGPGQTYEQYF. The DNA for the CDR3 is TGTGCCAGCACCTATGGGGGTCCAGGACAGACCTACGAGCAGTACTTC. V usage is TRBV7-2 and J usage is TRBJ2-7, with D possibly TRBD1 on 6 matching bases. Germline values: CDR1 SGHTA, CDR2 FQGNSA. The CDR3 totals 16 residues. Trimming removed 7 bases from V and 2 bases from J, with 21 bases in between.

V gene TRBV7-9 combines with J gene TRBJ2-5; the match to TRBD1 covers 12 bases. The CDR3 is 16 residues long. CDR1 and CDR2 (germline): SEHNR, FQNEAQ (reference sequence). V lost 1 base and J lost 5; bases outside the gene matches: 5. The CDR3 region has the DNA TGTGCCAGCAGCTTAGTGGGACAGGGGGCTGGGGAGACCCAGTACTTC. It codes for CASSLVGQGAGETQYF.

This clone has just one count. This chain links TRBV4-2 with TRBJ1-6; D might be TRBD1 (5 bases). In germline, CDR1 is LGHNA, CDR2 YNFKEQ. This CDR3 has 16 amino acids. Trimming stripped 3 bases from V and 7 bases from J, with 16 bases between. In nucleotides, the CDR3 is TGTGCCAGCAGCCACCCAATTGGCAGGGCCAATTCACCCCTCCACTTT. Its translation: CASSHPIGRANSPLHF.

V gene TRBV6-2 or TRBV6-3 combines with J gene TRBJ2-1, with D possibly being TRBD2 (7 bases). This CDR3 spans 16 amino acids. Trimming stripped 4 bases from V and 4 bases from J, with 17 bases between. Per the germline V gene, CDR1 is MNHEY and CDR2 is SVGEGT. CDR3 loop: CASSSSGGLPYNEQFF. In DNA form, the CDR3 reads TGTGCCAGCAGTTCGTCGGGGGGCCTCCCTTACAATGAGCAGTTCTTC.

V gene TRBV2 combines with J gene TRBJ2-7; 9 bases are shared with TRBD1. Looked up from germline, CDR1 is SNHLY and CDR2 is FYNNEI. V was clipped by 5 bases and J by 6 bases; unmatched bases: 11. The CDR3 is 15 amino acids. In nucleotides, the CDR3 is TGTGCCAGCAGTCCCAGGACAGGGGAATTGTCCGAGCAGTACTTC. Amino acids: CASSPRTGELSEQYF. Variable domain in full (rest from reference TRBV2 and TRBJ2-7): EPEVTQTPSHQVTQMGQEVILRCVPISNHLYFYWYRQILGQKVEFLVSFYNNEISEKSEIFDDQFSVERPDGSNFTLKIRSTKLEDSAMYFCASSPRTGELSEQYFGPGTRLTVT.

This rearrangement joins TRBV7-9 to TRBJ1-6; 7 positions agree with TRBD1. The length of the CDR3 is 15 residues. Germline V gene sequence: CDR1 SEHNR, CDR2 FQNEAQ (reference sequence). Losses at the gene ends were 3 bases for V and 7 bases for J; bases not matched to a gene: 6. The CDR3: CASSLGTVGNSPLHF. CDR3 sequence (DNA): TGTGCCAGCAGCTTGGGGACAGTAGGGAATTCACCCCTCCACTTT.

This clone has a handful of counts. The CDR3 bases are TGCGCCAGCAGGTTTGACAGAGACACTGAAGCTTTCTTT. Translated: CASRFDRDTEAFF. This chain links TRBV5-1 with TRBJ1-1; D possibly corresponds to TRBD1 (5 bases). The CDR3 runs 13 residues. CDR1 is SGHRS, CDR2 YFSETQ, per germline. V lost 5 bases, J lost 3 bases, and 11 bases lay in between.

The V call is TRBV7-9, the J call TRBJ2-3; 9 bases fit TRBD1. The V gene end was trimmed by 1 base and the J gene end by 2 bases; junction bases not matched to a gene: 7. The germline V gene encodes CDR1 SEHNR and CDR2 FQNEAQ (reference sequence). CDR3 size: 17 residues. The CDR3 sequence is CASSLVFRTGDTDTQYF. The CDR3 nucleotides are TGTGCCAGCAGCTTAGTGTTTCGGACAGGGGACACAGATACGCAGTATTTT.

The chain uses TRBV5-1 and TRBJ2-2; 10 bases are a match to TRBD1. This CDR3 contains 16 residues. Unmatched junction bases numbered 9, after V lost 4 bases and J lost 6 bases. Germline lookup yields CDR1 SGHRS and CDR2 YFSETQ. CDR3 bases: TGCGCCAGCAGCCCGGGACAGGGGATCGAACCCGGGGAGCTGTTTTTT. This sequence encodes CASSPGQGIEPGELFF.

The chain links TRBV30 to TRBJ1-2; weak D call: TRBD1 (6 bases). This CDR3 is 12 amino acids long. The ends were cut back, 3 bases at V and 7 bases at J, with 12 bases in the middle. Looked up from germline, CDR1 is GTSNPN and CDR2 is SVGIG (reference sequence). The CDR3 DNA sequence: TGTGCCTGGAGCAGACAGGTCGGTGGCTACACCTTC. Its protein is CAWSRQVGGYTF.